This T cell receptor (beta chain) was captured by sequencing in a study of cytomegalovirus exposure and HLA in healthy donors. Study context: Within an early data release were roughly 83 million unique TCRs drawn from HLA-typed donors. Study-wide findings and caveats: What TCR beta sequences reportedly achieved was accurate prediction of HLA-A and HLA-B alleles in most subjects. Most TCR sequences were uncommon, yet certain public TCRs appeared in many donors.

The PCR was carried out with 60 Vbeta primers and 13 Jbeta primers. Generated by immunoSEQ multiplex PCR, the TCRdb table keeps only in-frame clones and is missing some. The repertoire includes approximately 200,000 clones, about 81% of them detected once, and around 1.9% sits in the top ten. A remark on this clone: Its antigen is not identified.

Healthy bone marrow donors made up the donor group. CDR1 is SGHRS, CDR2 YFSETQ, per germline. V lost 1 base, J lost 6 bases, and 22 bases lay in between. The CDR3 consists of 18 residues. This chain joins TRBV5-1 and TRBJ2-2; tentatively, D is TRBD1 (6 bases). The TCR sequence derives from a woman aged 18-29 years in good health and CMV-seropositive. The sample consisted of PBMCs. In DNA, the CDR3 is TGCGCCAGCAGCTTGAGGGGGACGAACACTCCCGGCGCCGGGGAGCTGTTTTTT. This translates into CASSLRGTNTPGAGELFF.